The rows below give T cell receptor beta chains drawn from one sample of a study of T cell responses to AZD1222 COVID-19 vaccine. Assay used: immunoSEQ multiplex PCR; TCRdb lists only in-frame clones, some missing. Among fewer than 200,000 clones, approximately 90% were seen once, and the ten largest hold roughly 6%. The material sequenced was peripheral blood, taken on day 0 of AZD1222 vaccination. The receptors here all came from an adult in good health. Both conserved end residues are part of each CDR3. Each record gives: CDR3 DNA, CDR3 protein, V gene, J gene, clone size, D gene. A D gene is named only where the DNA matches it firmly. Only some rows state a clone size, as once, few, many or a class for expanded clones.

TGTGCCAGCTCATCCGACGTCTTTGCCGAGCAGTACTTC	CASSSDVFAEQYF	TRBV18	TRBJ2-7	NA	NA
TGTGCCAGCTCGCCTAACAGGGCTACCTTCAATCAGCCCCAGCATTTT	CASSPNRATFNQPQHF	TRBV18	TRBJ1-5	NA	NA
TGTGCCATCAGTGAGCCGTTTCCGGGCAACTACGAGCAGTACTTC	CAISEPFPGNYEQYF	TRBV10-3	TRBJ2-7	few	NA
TGTGCCAGCAGACTCGAGCGGGGGGCCTACAATGAGCAGTTCTTC	CASRLERGAYNEQFF	TRBV28	TRBJ2-1	once	TRBD2
TGTGCCAGCAGTTGGCCTAGCGGGAGTCTAGATACGCAGTATTTT	CASSWPSGSLDTQYF	TRBV6-5	TRBJ2-3	NA	TRBD2
TGTGCCAGCACCGGGACTAGTTTCTCGTACGAGCAGTACTTC	CASTGTSFSYEQYF	TRBV6-6	TRBJ2-7	NA	TRBD2
TGTGCCAGCCTCAACTTCACGCGGAGCTCCTACGAGCAGTACTTC	CASLNFTRSSYEQYF	TRBV9	TRBJ2-7	NA	NA
TGTGCCAGCAGTTTGCCCCACCAGATGGCCGAAAAACTGTTTTTT	CASSLPHQMAEKLFF	TRBV6-5	TRBJ1-4	NA	NA
TGTGCCAGCAGCCAAGAAAACCTAGCGGGAGGGCCGGGGGAGACCCAGTACTTC	CASSQENLAGGPGETQYF	TRBV4-2	TRBJ2-5	NA	TRBD2
TGTGCCAGCAGTGGGGACTACACAGATACGCAGTATTTT	CASSGDYTDTQYF	TRBV2	TRBJ2-3	once	TRBD2
TGTGCCAGCAGCTCCGACAGTGGCTATGGCTACACCTTC	CASSSDSGYGYTF	TRBV7-3	TRBJ1-2	once	NA
TGTGCCAGCAGCCAGAGCTCTGGAAACACCATATATTTT	CASSQSSGNTIYF	TRBV3-1/TRBV3-2	TRBJ1-3	NA	NA
TGTGCTAGTGGTTTGGCCGTGTTGAAGACTAGCGGGAGGTTAACCTACAATGAGCAGTTCTTC	CASGLAVLKTSGRLTYNEQFF	TRBV12-5	TRBJ2-1	NA	TRBD2
TGTGCCAGCAGCCAAGTGTCCAGTTCTAACTATGGCTACACCTTC	CASSQVSSSNYGYTF	TRBV3-1/TRBV3-2	TRBJ1-2	NA	NA
TGCGCCAGCAGCTCCCTATTAGCGGACACAGATACGCAGTATTTT	CASSSLLADTDTQYF	TRBV5-1	TRBJ2-3	NA	NA
TGTGCCAGCAGCCAAGATTCAACACTAGCGGGAGGGGATACGCAGTATTTT	CASSQDSTLAGGDTQYF	TRBV4-2	TRBJ2-3	NA	TRBD2
TGCGCCAGCAGTGAGTCTGGTCTCAAGACCCAGTACTTC	CASSESGLKTQYF	TRBV10-1	TRBJ2-5	NA	NA
TGTGCCAGCAGCCAACTAGCGAACACCGGGGAGCTGTTTTTT	CASSQLANTGELFF	TRBV3-1/TRBV3-2	TRBJ2-2	NA	NA
TGTGCCAGCAGTGATCGGGGACTAGCGGGAGTATTAGTGTGGGAGCAGTTCTTC	CASSDRGLAGVLVWEQFF	TRBV2	TRBJ2-1	NA	TRBD2
TGTGCCAGCAGCTTGACCACAGGTCACACCGGGGAGCTGTTTTTT	CASSLTTGHTGELFF	TRBV7-9	TRBJ2-2	NA	NA
TGTGCCAGCAGTTACTCTCGGCAGAGTAACGGGAACACCATATATTTT	CASSYSRQSNGNTIYF	TRBV6-5	TRBJ1-3	NA	NA
TGCGCCAGCAGCTTTACGGGGACTAATGAAAAACTGTTTTTT	CASSFTGTNEKLFF	TRBV5-1	TRBJ1-4	NA	NA
TGTGCCAGCAGCTTCCGGGACACGAGTTTTGAAAAACTGTTTTTT	CASSFRDTSFEKLFF	TRBV5-4	TRBJ1-4	NA	NA
TGTGCCAGCAGGGGACTGACTAATTCACCCCTCCACTTT	CASRGLTNSPLHF	TRBV6-5	TRBJ1-6	NA	NA
TGTGCCAGCAGCCCACCCCCCCCCTACACCTTC	CASSPPPPYTF	TRBV7-9	TRBJ1-2	few	NA
TGTGCCAGCAGCTTGCCTAGCGGGTTTTCAGATACGCAGTATTTT	CASSLPSGFSDTQYF	TRBV7-9	TRBJ2-3	NA	TRBD2